In its sample, the clone carrying this T cell receptor (beta chain) was seen a few times. Antigen unknown. These data originate in a study of T cells in Graves' hyperthyroidism and ophthalmopathy. Study results and caveats: Within blood appeared most thyroid clonotypes that had expanded above 0.001. The model forecast ophthalmopathy, anticipating it by a median around 6.5 months before onset.

With V trimmed by 7 bases and J by 0 bases, 6 bases remained unmatched. CDR1 LNHDA and CDR2 SQIVND come from the germline V gene (reference sequence). There are 16 residues in the CDR3. Amplification of TCR beta CDR3 regions was performed using RNA transcripts as template. When the TCR CDR3 underwent first-round RT-PCR, the HTBI primer set was used. From the multiplex PCR reads, TCRdb called clonotypes with MiXCR, one entry per CDR3 protein. Found here are some 490,000 distinct CDR3 sequences, 15% to 20% of them singletons; the top ten hold approximately 30%. The source material was blood. The chain joins TRBV19 to TRBJ2-2, with 9 bases aligning to TRBD1. The TCR originated in a woman aged 25 to 39 with Graves' ophthalmopathy. The CDR3 coding sequence is TGTGCCAGTACCACCGGGACAGGGTCGAACACCGGGGAGCTGTTTTTT. Translating it yields CASTTGTGSNTGELFF. The complete variable domain, with remaining parts taken from reference TRBV19 and TRBJ2-2, reads DGGITQSPKYLFRKEGQNVTLSCEQNLNHDAMYWYRQDPGQGLRLIYYSQIVNDFQKGDIAEGYSVSREKKESFPLTVTSAQKNPTAFYLCASTTGTGSNTGELFFGEGSRLTVL.